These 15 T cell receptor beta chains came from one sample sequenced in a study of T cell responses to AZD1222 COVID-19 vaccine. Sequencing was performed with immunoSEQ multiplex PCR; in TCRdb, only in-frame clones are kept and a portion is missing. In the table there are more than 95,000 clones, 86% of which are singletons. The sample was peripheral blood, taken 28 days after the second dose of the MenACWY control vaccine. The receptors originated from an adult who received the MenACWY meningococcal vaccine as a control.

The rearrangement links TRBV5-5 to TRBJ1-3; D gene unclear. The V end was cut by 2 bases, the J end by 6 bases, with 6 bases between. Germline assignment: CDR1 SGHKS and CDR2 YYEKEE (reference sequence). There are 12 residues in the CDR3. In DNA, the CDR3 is TGTGCCAGCAGCTTTGGAAAAAACACCATATATTTT. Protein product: CASSFGKNTIYF.

CDR3 sequence reads: CASSTGLAGEKLFF. The DNA of the CDR3 is TGTGCCAGCAGCACAGGGCTGGCTGGTGAAAAACTGTTTTTT. The chain employs TRBV2 and TRBJ1-4; D perhaps matches TRBD1 (6 bases). Germline-derived CDR1 and CDR2 are SNHLY and FYNNEI. The CDR3 covers 14 residues. V was pared by 6 bases and J by 7 bases, with 15 bases between.

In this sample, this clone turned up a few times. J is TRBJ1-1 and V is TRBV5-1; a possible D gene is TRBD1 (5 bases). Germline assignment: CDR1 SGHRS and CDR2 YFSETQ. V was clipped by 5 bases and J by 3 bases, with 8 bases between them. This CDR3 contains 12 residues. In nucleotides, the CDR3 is TGCGCCAGCAGGGGGCTTGACACTGAAGCTTTCTTT. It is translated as CASRGLDTEAFF.

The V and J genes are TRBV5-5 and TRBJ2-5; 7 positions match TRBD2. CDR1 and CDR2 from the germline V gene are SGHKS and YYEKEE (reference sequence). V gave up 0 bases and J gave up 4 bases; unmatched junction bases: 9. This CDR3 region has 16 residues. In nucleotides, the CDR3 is TGTGCCAGCAGCTTGGCGCAGGGAGGGATTGGAGAGACCCAGTACTTC. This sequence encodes CASSLAQGGIGETQYF.

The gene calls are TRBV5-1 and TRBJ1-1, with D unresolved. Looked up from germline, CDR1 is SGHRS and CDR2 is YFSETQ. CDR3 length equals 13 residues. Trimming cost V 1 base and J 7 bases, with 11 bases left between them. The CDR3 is CASSLSRQSEAFF. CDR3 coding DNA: TGCGCCAGCAGCTTGAGTAGACAAAGTGAAGCTTTCTTT.

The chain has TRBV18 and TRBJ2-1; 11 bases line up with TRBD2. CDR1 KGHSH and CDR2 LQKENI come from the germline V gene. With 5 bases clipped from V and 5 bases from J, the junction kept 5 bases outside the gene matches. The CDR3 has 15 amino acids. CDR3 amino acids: CASSNPGLADNEQFF. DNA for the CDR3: TGTGCCAGCTCAAACCCGGGACTAGCGGACAATGAGCAGTTCTTC.

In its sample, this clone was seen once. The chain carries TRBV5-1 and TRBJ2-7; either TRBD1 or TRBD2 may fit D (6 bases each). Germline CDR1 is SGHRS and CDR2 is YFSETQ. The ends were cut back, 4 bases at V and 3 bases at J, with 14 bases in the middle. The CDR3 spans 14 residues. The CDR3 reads CASSPRGPDYEQYF. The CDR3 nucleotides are TGCGCCAGCAGCCCCCGGGGGCCGGACTACGAGCAGTACTTC. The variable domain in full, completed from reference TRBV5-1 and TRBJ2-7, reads KAGVTQTPRYLIKTRGQQVTLSCSPISGHRSVSWYQQTPGQGLQFLFEYFSETQRNKGNFPGRFSGRQFSNSRSEMNVSTLELGDSALYLCASSPRGPDYEQYFGPGTRLTVT.

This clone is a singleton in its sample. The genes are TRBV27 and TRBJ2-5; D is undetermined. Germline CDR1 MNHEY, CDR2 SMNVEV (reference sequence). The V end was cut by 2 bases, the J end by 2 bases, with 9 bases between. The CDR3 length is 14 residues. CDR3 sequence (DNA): TGTGCCAGCAGTTTAGGAGCCTTACAAGAGACCCAGTACTTC. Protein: CASSLGALQETQYF.

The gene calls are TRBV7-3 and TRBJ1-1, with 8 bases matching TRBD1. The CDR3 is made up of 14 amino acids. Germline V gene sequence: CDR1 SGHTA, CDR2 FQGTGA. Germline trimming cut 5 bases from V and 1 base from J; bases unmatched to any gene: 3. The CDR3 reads CASSLGTGNTEAFF. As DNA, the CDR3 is TGTGCCAGCAGCCTCGGGACAGGGAACACTGAAGCTTTCTTT.

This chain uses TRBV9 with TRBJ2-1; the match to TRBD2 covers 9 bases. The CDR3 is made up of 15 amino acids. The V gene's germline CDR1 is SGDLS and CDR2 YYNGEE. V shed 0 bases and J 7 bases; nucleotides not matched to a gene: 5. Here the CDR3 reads CASSVAGGGVNEQFF. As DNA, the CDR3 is TGTGCCAGCAGCGTAGCGGGCGGGGGGGTGAATGAGCAGTTCTTC.

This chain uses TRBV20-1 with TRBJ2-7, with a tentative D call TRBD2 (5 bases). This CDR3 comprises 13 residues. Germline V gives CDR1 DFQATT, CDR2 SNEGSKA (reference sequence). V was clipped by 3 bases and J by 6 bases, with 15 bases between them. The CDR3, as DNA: TGCAGTGCTAGTCTGGGAGTCTGGAGCGAGCAGTACTTC. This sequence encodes CSASLGVWSEQYF.

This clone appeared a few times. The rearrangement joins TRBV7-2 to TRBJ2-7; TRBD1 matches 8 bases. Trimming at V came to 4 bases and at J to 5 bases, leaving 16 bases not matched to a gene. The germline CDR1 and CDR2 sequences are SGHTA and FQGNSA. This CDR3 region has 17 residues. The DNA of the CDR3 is TGTGCCAGCAGCTCAAAGGGTCGGGACAGGTTCCTCCACGAGCAGTACTTC. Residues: CASSSKGRDRFLHEQYF.

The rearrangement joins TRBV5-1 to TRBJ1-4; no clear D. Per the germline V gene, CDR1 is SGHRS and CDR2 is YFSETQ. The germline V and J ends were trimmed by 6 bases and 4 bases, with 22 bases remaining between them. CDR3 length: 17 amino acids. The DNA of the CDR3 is TGCGCCAGCACCTCCGGTCATCCGGAAGAGGATAATGAAAAACTGTTTTTT. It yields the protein CASTSGHPEEDNEKLFF.

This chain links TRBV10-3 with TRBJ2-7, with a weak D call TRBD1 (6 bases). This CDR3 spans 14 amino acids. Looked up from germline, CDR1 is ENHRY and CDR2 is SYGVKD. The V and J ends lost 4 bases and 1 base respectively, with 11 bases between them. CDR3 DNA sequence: TGTGCCATCAGTGGGCGACAGGATTCCTACGAGCAGTACTTC. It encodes CAISGRQDSYEQYF.

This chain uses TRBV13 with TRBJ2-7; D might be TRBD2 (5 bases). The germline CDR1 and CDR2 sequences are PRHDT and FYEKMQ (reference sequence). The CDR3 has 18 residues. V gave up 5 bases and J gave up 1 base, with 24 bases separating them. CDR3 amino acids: CASSRLQDWDTPSYEQYF. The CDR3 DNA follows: TGTGCCAGCAGCCGCCTCCAGGACTGGGATACCCCATCCTACGAGCAGTACTTC.